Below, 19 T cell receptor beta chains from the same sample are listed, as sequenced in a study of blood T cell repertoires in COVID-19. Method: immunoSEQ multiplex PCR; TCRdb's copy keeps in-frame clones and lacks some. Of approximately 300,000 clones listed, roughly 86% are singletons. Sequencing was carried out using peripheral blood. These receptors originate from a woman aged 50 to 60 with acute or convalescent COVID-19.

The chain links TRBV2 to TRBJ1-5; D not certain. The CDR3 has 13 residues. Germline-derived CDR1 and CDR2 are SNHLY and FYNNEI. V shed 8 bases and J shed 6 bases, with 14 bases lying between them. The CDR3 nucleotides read TGTGCCAGCTCCCACGAGGGAGGTCAGCCCCAGCATTTT. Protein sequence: CASSHEGGQPQHF.

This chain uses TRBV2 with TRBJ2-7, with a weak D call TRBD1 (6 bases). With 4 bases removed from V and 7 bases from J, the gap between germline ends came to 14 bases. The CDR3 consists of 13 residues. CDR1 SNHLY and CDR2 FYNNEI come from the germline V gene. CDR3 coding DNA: TGTGCCAGCAGTGTACAGGGTTATGGGGAGCAGTACTTC. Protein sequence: CASSVQGYGEQYF.

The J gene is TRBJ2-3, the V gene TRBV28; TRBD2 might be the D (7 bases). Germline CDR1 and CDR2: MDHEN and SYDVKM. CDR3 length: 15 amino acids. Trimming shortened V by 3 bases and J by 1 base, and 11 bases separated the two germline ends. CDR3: CASSFRGGGTDTQYF. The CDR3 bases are TGTGCCAGCAGTTTTCGCGGGGGCGGCACAGATACGCAGTATTTT.

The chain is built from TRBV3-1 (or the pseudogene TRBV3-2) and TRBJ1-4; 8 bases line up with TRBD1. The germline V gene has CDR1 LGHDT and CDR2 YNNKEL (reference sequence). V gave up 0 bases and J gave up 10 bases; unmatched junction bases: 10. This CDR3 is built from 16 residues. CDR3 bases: TGTGCCAGCAGCCAAGACTGGCAGGGGGCAGTCGGAAAACTGTTTTTT. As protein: CASSQDWQGAVGKLFF.

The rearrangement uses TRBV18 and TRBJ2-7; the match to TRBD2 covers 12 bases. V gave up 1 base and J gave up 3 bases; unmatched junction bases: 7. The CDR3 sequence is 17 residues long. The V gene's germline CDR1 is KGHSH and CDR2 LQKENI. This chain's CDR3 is CASSPLSLAGGFYEQYF. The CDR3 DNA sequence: TGTGCCAGCTCACCACTTAGTCTAGCGGGAGGGTTCTACGAGCAGTACTTC.

CDR3 residues: CAILSGRAADTQYF. Written as DNA, the CDR3 is TGTGCCATTCTTAGCGGGAGGGCCGCAGATACGCAGTATTTT. The chain links TRBV10-3 to TRBJ2-3; 11 nucleotides agree with TRBD2. Per germline, CDR1 ENHRY and CDR2 SYGVKD. The trim removed 9 bases at V and 4 bases at J, leaving 6 bases unmatched. The CDR3 is 14 amino acids.

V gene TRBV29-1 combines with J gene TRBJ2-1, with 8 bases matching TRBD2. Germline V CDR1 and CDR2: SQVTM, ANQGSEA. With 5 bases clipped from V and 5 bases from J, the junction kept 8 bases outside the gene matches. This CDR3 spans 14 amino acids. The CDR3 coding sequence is TGCAGCGTTTTACTAGCGGAGATCGACAATGAGCAGTTCTTC. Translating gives CSVLLAEIDNEQFF.

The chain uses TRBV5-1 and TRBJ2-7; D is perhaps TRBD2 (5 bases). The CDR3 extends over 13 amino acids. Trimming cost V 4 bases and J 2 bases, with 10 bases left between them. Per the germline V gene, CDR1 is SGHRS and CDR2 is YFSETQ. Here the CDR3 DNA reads TGCGCCAGCAGCCTAGCAGCCGCCTACGAGCAGTACTTC. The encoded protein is CASSLAAAYEQYF.

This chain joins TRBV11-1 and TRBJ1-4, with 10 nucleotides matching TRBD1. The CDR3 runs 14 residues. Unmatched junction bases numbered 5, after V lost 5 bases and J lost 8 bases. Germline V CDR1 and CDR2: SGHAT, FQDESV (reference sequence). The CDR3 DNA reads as TGTGCCAGCAGCCGGGACAGGGGTAAAGAAAAACTGTTTTTT. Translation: CASSRDRGKEKLFF.

In nucleotides, the CDR3 is TGTGCCAGCACCCTAAGAGGACTTTGGGGGCCGAACACTGAAGCTTTCTTT. The encoded protein is CASTLRGLWGPNTEAFF. The V call is TRBV28, the J call TRBJ1-1; tentative D call: TRBD1 (6 bases). With 7 bases removed from V and 1 base from J, the gap between germline ends came to 22 bases. This CDR3 contains 17 residues. Germline CDR1 is MDHEN and CDR2 is SYDVKM.

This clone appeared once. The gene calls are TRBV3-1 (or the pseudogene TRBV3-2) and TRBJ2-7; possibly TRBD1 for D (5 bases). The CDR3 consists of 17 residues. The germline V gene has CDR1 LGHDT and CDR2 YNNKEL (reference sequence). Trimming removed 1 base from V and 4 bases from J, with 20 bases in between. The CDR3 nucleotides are TGTGCCAGCAGCCAAGCTTTGGGTCAGGGCACTGAATACGAGCAGTACTTC. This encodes CASSQALGQGTEYEQYF.

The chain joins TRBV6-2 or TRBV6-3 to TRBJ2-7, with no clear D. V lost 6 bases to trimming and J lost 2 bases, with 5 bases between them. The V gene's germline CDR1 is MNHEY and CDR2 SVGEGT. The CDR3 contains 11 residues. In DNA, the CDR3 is TGTGCCAGCAGCCATACCTACGAGCAGTACTTC. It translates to CASSHTYEQYF.

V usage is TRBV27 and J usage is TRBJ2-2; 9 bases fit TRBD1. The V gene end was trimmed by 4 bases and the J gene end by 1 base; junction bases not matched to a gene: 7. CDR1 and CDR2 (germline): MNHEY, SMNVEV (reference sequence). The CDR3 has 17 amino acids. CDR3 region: CASSYTGGSLNTGELFF. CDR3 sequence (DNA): TGTGCCAGCAGTTACACAGGGGGCTCCTTGAACACCGGGGAGCTGTTTTTT.

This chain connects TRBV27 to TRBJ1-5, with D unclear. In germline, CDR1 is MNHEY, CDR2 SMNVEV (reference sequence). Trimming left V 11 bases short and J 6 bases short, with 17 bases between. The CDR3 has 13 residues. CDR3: CAPALGGSQPQHF. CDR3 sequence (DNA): TGTGCCCCAGCACTGGGAGGTTCTCAGCCCCAGCATTTT.

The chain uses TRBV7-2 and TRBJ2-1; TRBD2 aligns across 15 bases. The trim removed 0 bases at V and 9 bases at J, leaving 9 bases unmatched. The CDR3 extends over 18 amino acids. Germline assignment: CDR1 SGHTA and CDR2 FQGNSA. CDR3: CASSLALRTSGRASEQFF. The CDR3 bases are TGTGCCAGCAGCTTAGCGCTCAGGACTAGCGGGAGGGCCAGTGAGCAGTTCTTC.

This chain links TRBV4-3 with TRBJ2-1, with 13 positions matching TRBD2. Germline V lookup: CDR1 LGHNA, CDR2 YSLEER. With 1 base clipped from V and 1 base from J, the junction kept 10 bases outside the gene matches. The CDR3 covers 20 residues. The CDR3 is CASSQGLATSGRKSYNEQFF. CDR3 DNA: TGCGCCAGCAGCCAAGGGTTAGCGACTAGCGGGAGGAAGTCCTACAATGAGCAGTTCTTC.

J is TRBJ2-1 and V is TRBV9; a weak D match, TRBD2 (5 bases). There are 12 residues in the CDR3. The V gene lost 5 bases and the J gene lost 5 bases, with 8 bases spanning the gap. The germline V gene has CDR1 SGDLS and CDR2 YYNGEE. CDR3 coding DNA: TGTGCCAGCAGGAGCGGTAACAATGAGCAGTTCTTC. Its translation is CASRSGNNEQFF.

The CDR3 bases are TGTGCCAGCAGTCGGGACTATAGCACAGATACGCAGTATTTT. Protein: CASSRDYSTDTQYF. The chain links TRBV25-1 to TRBJ2-3, with 7 bases fitting TRBD2. Germline trimming cut 5 bases from V and 0 bases from J; bases unmatched to any gene: 2. Germline V gene lookup returns CDR1 MGHDK and CDR2 SYGVNS. The CDR3 is 14 residues long.

The CDR3 DNA sequence: TGTGCCAGTGGTGAGACAGGGGGATTATACGAGCAGTACTTC. Its protein product is CASGETGGLYEQYF. This chain joins TRBV19 and TRBJ2-7, with 9 positions matching TRBD1. The V segment lost 8 bases and the J segment 4 bases; nucleotides outside the gene matches: 9. Germline V gene lookup returns CDR1 LNHDA and CDR2 SQIVND (reference sequence). This CDR3 region has 14 residues.